The rows below give T cell receptor beta chains drawn from one sample of a study of CD8+ T cells in alopecia areata. The method was immunoSEQ multiplex PCR; TCRdb's version includes in-frame clones alone and lacks a portion of them. The table lists 150,000 or so clones, 58% of them singletons. The sequenced sample was CD4+ T cells sorted from blood, obtained at approximately week 56, from a patient treated with tofacitinib. The receptors shown here come from a human donor with alopecia areata. CDR3s include the opening cysteine and the closing phenylalanine or tryptophan. Clone sizes are given selectively: once, few, many, or a class where the clone is expanded.

clone_size j_call v_call cdr3_aa
once TRBJ2-1 TRBV19 CASENWDRGGNEQFF
. TRBJ2-7 TRBV29-1 CSVDGQGVYEQYF
. TRBJ2-1 TRBV19 CASSPFGQSSYNEQFF
many TRBJ2-7 TRBV6-1 CASSTGGGYEQYF
. TRBJ2-3 TRBV7-3 CASTSISDTQYF
. TRBJ2-1 TRBV10-3 CAISESGALPQFF
. TRBJ2-1 TRBV10-3 CAISESGTLREQFF
. TRBJ1-2 TRBV4-1 CASSQDPKGGYTF
. TRBJ1-5 TRBV7-6 CASSGDGSNQPQHF
. TRBJ2-7 TRBV7-2 CASSFRTGAEYEQYF
. TRBJ1-2 TRBV27 CASSKSGALYGYTF
once TRBJ1-5 TRBV4-1 CASSQEGQIDQPQHF
. TRBJ1-2 TRBV11-1 CASSHRRATVYGYTF
. TRBJ2-7 TRBV23-1 CASSQWLSRGYEQYF
. TRBJ2-5 TRBV29-1 CSVSGLLETQYF
few TRBJ1-1 TRBV29-1 CSVVPHTEAFF
. TRBJ2-7 TRBV29-1 CSVEFHRGINEQYF
. TRBJ2-7 TRBV4-2 CASSQVGSYYEQYF
. TRBJ1-1 TRBV6-5 CASSYGNLNTEAFF
. TRBJ2-7 TRBV30 CAWSAGQGGSDEQYF
. TRBJ2-2 TRBV7-9 CASSHPWGSGELFF
. TRBJ1-5 TRBV5-6 CASSMQGNSNQPQHF
few TRBJ2-7 TRBV29-1 CSVERLAHPAQYF
. TRBJ1-1 TRBV29-1 CSVARRLNTEAFF
. TRBJ2-7 TRBV29-1 CSVGRSETYEQYF
once TRBJ2-3 TRBV29-1 CSVASLIGRPRSTDTQYF
. TRBJ2-7 TRBV30 CAWRSQGSYEQYF
. TRBJ2-3 TRBV29-1 CSVGTSTDTQYF
. TRBJ2-1 TRBV7-2 CASHLAGAYNEQFF